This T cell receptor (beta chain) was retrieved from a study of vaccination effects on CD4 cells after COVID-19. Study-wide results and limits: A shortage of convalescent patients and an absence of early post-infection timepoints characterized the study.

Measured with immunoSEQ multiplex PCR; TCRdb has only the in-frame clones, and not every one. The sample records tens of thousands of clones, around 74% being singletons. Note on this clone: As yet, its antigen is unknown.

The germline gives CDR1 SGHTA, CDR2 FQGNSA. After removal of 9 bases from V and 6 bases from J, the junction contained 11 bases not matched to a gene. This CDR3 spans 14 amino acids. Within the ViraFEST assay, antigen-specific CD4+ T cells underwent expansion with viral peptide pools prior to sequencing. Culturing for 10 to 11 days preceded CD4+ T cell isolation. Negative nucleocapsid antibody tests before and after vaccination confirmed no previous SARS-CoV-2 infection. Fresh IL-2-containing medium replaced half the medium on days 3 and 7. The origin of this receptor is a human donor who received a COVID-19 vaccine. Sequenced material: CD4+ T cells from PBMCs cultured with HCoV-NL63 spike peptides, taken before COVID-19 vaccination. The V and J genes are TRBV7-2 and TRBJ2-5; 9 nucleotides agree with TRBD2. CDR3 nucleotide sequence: TGTGCCAGTTCCCTAGCGGGGAGGGGGAAGACCCAGTACTTC. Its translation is CASSLAGRGKTQYF.